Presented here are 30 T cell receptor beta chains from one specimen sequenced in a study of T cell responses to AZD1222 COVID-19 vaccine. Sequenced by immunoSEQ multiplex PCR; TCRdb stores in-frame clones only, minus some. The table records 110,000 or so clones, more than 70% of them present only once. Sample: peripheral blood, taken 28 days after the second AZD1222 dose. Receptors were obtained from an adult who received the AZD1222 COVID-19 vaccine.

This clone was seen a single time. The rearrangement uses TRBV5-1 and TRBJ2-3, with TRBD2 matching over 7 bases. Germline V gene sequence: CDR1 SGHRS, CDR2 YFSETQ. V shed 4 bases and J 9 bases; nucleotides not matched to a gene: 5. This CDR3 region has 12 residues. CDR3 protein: CASSRPGGTQYF. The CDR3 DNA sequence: TGCGCCAGCAGCCGACCGGGGGGAACGCAGTATTTT.

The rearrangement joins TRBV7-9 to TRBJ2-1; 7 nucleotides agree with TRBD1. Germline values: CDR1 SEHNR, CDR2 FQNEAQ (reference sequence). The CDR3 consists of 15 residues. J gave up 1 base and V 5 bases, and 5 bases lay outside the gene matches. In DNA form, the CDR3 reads TGTGCCAGCAGCCTGACAGGGTCATCCTACAATGAGCAGTTCTTC. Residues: CASSLTGSSYNEQFF.

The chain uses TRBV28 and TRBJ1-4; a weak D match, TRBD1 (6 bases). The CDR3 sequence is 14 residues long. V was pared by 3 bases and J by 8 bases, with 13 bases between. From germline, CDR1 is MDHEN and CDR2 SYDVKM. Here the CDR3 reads CASSFAGAEEKLFF. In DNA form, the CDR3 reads TGTGCCAGCAGTTTTGCGGGGGCCGAGGAAAAACTGTTTTTT.

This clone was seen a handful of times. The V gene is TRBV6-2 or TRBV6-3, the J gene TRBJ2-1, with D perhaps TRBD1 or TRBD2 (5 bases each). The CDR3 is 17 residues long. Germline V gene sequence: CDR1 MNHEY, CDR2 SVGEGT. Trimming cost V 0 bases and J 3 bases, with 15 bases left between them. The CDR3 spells CASSYSPPEGIYNEQFF. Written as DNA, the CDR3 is TGTGCCAGCAGTTACTCCCCCCCTGAGGGGATCTACAATGAGCAGTTCTTC.

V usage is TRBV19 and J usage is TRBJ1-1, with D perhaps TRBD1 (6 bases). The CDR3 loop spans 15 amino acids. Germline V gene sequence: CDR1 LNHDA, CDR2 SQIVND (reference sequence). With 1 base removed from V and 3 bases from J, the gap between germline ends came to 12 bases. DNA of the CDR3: TGTGCCAGTAGTATAGCCGCGACAGGATACACTGAAGCTTTCTTT. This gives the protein CASSIAATGYTEAFF.

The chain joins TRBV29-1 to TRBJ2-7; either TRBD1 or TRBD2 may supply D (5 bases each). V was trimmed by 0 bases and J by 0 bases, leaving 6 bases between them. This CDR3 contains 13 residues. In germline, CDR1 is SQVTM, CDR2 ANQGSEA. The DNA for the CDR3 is TGCAGCGTTGAAGAGGGGGACTCCTACGAGCAGTACTTC. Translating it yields CSVEEGDSYEQYF.

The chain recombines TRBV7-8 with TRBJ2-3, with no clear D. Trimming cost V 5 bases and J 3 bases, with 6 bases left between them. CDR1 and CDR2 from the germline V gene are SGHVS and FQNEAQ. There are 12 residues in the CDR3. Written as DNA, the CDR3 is TGTGCCAGCAGCCAACGGACAGATACGCAGTATTTT. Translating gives CASSQRTDTQYF.

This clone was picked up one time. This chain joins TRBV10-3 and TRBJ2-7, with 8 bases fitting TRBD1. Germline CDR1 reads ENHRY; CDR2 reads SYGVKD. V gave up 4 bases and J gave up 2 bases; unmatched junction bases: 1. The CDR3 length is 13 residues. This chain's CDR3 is CAISGQGTYEQYF. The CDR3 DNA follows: TGTGCCATCAGTGGACAGGGGACCTACGAGCAGTACTTC.

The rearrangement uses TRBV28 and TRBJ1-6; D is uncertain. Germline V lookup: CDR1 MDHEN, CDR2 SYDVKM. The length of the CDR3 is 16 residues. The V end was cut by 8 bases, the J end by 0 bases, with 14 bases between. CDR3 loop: CASGLYKSSYNSPLHF. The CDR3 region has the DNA TGTGCCAGCGGCCTGTATAAAAGCTCCTATAATTCACCCCTCCACTTT.

CDR3 sequence: CASSTIRVTNEKLFF. CDR3 in DNA: TGTGCCAGCAGTACCATCAGGGTTACTAATGAAAAACTGTTTTTT. The rearrangement uses TRBV28 and TRBJ1-4; a possible D gene is TRBD1 (5 bases). The germline V gene has CDR1 MDHEN and CDR2 SYDVKM. Trimming shortened V by 5 bases and J by 2 bases, and 12 bases separated the two germline ends. The CDR3 consists of 15 residues.

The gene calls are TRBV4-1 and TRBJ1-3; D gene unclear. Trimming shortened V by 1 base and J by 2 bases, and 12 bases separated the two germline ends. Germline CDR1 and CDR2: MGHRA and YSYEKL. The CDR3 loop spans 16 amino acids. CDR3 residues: CASSQGPPRTGNTIYF. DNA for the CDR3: TGCGCCAGCAGCCAAGGACCCCCCAGAACTGGAAACACCATATATTTT.

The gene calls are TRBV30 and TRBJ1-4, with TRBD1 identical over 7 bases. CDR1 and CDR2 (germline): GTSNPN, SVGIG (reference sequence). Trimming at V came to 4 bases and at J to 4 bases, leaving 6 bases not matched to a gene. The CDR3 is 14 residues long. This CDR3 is CAWNRQGGNEKLFF. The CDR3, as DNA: TGTGCCTGGAATAGACAGGGCGGTAATGAAAAACTGTTTTTT.

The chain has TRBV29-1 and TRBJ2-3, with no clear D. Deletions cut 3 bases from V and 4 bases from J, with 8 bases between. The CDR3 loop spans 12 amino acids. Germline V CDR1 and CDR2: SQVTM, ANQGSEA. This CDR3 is CSVDLSPDTQYF. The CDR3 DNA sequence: TGCAGCGTTGATCTTAGCCCAGATACGCAGTATTTT.

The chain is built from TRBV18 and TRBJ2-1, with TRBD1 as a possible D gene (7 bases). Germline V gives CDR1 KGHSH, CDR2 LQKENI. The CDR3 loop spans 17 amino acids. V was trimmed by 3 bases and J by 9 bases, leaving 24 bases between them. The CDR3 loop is CASSPGGDVNRGVEQFF. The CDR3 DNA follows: TGTGCCAGCTCACCCGGGGGAGATGTTAACAGGGGCGTTGAGCAGTTCTTC.

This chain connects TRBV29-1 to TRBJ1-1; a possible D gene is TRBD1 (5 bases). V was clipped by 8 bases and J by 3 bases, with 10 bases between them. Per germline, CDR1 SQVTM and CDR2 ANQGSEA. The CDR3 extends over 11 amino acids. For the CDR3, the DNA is TGCAGCACCGACAGTTACACTGAAGCTTTCTTT. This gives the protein CSTDSYTEAFF.

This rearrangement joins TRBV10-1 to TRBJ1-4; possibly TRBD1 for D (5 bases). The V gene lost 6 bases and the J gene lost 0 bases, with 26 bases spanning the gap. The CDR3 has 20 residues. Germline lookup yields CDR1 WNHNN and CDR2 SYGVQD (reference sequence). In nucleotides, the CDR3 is TGCGCCAGCAGGAGCCCCAATGTGGTAGGGACCAGTGCAACTAATGAAAAACTGTTTTTT. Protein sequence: CASRSPNVVGTSATNEKLFF.

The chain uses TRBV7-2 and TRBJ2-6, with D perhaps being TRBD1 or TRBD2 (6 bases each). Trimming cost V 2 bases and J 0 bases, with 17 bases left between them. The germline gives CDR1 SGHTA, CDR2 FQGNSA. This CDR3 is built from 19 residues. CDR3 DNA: TGTGCCAGCAGCTTACTCAAGGGGGGCAGCGTCTCTGGGGCCAACGTCCTGACTTTC. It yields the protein CASSLLKGGSVSGANVLTF.

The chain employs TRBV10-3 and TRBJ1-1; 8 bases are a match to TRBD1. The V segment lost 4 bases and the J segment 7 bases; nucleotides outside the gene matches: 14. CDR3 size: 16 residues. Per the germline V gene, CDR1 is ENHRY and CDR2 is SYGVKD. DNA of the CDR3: TGTGCCATCAGTGGCGGACAGGGAAGGGCCGCTAGTGAAGCTTTCTTT. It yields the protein CAISGGQGRAASEAFF.

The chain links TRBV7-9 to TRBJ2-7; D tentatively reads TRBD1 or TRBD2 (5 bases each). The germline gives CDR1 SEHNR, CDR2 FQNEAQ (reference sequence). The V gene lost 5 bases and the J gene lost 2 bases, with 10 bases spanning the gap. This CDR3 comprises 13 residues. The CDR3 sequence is CASSVGPTYEQYF. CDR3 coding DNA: TGTGCCAGCAGCGTGGGACCGACCTACGAGCAGTACTTC. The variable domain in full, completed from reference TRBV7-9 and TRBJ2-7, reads DTGVSQNPRHKITKRGQNVTFRCDPISEHNRLYWYRQTLGQGPEFLTYFQNEAQLEKSRLLSDRFSAERPKGSFSTLEIQRTEQGDSAMYLCASSVGPTYEQYFGPGTRLTVT.

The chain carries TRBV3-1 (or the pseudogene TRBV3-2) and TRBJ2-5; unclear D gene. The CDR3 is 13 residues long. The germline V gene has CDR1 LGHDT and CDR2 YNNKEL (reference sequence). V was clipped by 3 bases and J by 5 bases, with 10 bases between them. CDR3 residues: CASSHFRVETQYF. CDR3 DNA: TGTGCCAGCAGCCATTTTAGGGTGGAGACCCAGTACTTC.

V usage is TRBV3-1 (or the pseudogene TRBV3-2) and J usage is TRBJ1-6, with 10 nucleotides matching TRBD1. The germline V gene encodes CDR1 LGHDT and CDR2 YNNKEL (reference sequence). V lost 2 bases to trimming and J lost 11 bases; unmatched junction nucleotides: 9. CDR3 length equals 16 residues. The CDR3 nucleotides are TGTGCCAGCAGCCAATCTTTTACGGGACAGGGGCCACCCCTCCACTTT. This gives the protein CASSQSFTGQGPPLHF.

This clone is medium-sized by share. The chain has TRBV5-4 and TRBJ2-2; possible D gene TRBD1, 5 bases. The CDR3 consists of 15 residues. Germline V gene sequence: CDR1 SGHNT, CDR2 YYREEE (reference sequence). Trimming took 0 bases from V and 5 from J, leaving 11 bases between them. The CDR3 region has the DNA TGTGCCAGCAGCTTGGAAGGGGCTTATACCGGGGAGCTGTTTTTT. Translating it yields CASSLEGAYTGELFF.

The CDR3, as DNA: TGCGCCAGCAGCCTGTGGACAGAGTTGAACACTGAAGCTTTCTTT. It translates to CASSLWTELNTEAFF. V and J are TRBV4-3 and TRBJ1-1; a weak D match, TRBD1 (6 bases). This CDR3 region has 15 residues. Deletions cut 4 bases from V and 0 bases from J, with 12 bases between. Germline values: CDR1 LGHNA, CDR2 YSLEER.

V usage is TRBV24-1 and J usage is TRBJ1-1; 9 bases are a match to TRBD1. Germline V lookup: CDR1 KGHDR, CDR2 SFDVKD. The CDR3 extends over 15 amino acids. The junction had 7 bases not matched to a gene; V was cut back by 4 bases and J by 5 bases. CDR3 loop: CATSEAGQGGTEAFF. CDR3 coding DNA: TGTGCCACCAGTGAGGCGGGACAGGGAGGAACTGAAGCTTTCTTT.

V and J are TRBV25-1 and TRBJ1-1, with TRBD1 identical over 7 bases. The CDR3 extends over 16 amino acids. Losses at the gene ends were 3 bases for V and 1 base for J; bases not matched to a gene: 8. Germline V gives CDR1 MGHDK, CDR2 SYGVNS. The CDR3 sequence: CASSDNRAGGNTEAFF. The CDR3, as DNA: TGTGCCAGCAGTGACAATAGGGCAGGGGGGAACACTGAAGCTTTCTTT.

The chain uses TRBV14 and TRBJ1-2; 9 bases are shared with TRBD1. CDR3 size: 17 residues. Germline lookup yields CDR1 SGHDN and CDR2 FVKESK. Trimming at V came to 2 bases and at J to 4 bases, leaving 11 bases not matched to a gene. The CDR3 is CASSQFVGQGFTYGYTF. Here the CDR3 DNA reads TGTGCCAGCAGCCAATTTGTGGGACAGGGATTTACCTATGGCTACACCTTC.

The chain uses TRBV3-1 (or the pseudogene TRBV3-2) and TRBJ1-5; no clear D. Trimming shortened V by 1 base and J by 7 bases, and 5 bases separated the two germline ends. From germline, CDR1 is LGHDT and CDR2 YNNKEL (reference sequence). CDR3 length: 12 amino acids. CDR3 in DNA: TGTGCCAGCAGCCAAGCTGGGCAGCCCCAGCATTTT. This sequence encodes CASSQAGQPQHF.

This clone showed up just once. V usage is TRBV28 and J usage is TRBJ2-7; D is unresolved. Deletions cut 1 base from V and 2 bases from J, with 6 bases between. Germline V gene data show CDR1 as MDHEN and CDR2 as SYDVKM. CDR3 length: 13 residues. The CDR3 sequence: CASSLSLPYEQYF. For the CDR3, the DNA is TGTGCCAGCAGTTTATCTCTCCCCTACGAGCAGTACTTC.

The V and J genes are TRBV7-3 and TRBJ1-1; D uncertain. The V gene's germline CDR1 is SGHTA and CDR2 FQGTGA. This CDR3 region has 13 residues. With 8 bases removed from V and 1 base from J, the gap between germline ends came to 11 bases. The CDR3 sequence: CASRRAENTEAFF. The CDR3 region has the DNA TGTGCCAGCCGGCGGGCGGAGAACACTGAAGCTTTCTTT.

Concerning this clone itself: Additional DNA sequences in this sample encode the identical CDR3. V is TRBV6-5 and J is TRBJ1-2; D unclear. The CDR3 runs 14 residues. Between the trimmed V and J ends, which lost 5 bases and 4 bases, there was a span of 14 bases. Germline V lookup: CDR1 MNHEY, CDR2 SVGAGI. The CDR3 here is CASSPLGGSYGYTF. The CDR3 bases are TGTGCCAGCAGTCCGCTTGGAGGGAGCTATGGCTACACCTTC.